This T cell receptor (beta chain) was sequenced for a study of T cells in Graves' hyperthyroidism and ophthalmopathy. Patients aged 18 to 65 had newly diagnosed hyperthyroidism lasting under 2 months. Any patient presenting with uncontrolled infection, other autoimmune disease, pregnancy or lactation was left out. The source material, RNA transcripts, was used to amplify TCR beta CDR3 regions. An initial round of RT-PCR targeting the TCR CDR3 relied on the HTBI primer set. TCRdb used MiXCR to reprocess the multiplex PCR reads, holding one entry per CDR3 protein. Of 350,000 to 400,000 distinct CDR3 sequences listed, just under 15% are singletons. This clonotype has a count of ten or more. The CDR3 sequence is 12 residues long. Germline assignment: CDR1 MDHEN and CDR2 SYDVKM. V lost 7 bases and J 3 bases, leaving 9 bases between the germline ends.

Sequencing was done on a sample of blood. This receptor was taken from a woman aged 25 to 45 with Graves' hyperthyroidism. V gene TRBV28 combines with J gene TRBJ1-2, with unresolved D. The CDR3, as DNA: TGTGCCAGCACTGAGTCAGACTATGGCTACACCTTC. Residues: CASTESDYGYTF.